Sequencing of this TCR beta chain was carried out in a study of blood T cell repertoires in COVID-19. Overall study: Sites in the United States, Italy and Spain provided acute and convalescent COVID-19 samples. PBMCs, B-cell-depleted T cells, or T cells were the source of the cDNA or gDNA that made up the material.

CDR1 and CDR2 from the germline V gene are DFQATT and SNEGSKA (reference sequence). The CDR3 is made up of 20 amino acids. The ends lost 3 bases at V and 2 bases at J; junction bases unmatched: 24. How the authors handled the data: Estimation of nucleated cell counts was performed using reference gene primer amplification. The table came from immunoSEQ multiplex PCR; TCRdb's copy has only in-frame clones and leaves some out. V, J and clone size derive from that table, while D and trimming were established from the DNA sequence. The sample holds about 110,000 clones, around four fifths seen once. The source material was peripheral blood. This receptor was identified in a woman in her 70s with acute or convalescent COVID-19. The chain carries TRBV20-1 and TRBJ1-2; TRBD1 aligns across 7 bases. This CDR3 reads CSASRQPGARGDPPNYGYTF. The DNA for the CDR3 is TGCAGTGCTAGTCGCCAACCAGGGGCCAGGGGGGACCCTCCAAACTATGGCTACACCTTC.